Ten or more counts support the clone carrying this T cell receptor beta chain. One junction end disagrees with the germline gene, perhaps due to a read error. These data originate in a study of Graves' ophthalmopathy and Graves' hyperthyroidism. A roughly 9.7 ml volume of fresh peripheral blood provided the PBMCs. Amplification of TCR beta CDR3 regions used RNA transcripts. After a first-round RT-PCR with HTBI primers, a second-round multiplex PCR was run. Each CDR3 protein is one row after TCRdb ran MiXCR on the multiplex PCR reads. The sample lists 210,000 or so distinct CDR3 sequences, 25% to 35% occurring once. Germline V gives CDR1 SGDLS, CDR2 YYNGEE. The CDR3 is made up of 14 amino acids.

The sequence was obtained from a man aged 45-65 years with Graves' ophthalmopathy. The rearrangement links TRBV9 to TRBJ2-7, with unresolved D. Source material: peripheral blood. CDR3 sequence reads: CVSSPDRYSYEQYF. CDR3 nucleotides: TGTGTCAGCAGCCCGGACCGATACTCCTACGAGCAGTACTTC. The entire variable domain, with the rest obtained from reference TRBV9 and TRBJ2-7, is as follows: DSGVTQTPKHLITATGQRVTLRCSPRSGDLSVYWYQQSLDQGLQFLIQYYNGEERAKGNILERFSAQQFPDLHSELNLSSLELGDSALYFCVSSPDRYSYEQYFGPGTRLTVT.